This entry is about one T cell receptor (beta chain). Its target is unknown. CDR1 and CDR2 (germline): SGHTS, YDEGEE. V was pared by 0 bases and J by 2 bases, with 5 bases between. The CDR3 is 13 residues long. The data originate from a study of STAT5B mutations in CD4+ large granular lymphocyte leukemia. About the study: Among healthy donors, a particular HLA allele went with more CDR3 'QG' motifs.

Sequenced by immunoSEQ multiplex PCR; TCRdb stores in-frame clones only, minus some. The sample has over 30,000 clones, about 85% seen once. Whole-study results and caveats: Without putative leukemic clones, patient CD4-sorted repertoires remained more clonal than healthy CD4+ repertoires.

The sequence was obtained from a human donor in good health. The sample consisted of CD4+ T cells from blood buffy coats. The chain employs TRBV5-8 and TRBJ1-2, with D unresolved. This chain's CDR3 is CASSLDGNYGYTF. Written as DNA, the CDR3 is TGTGCCAGCAGCTTGGACGGGAACTATGGCTACACCTTC.